This is a list of T cell receptor beta chains from one sample in a study of tumor-infiltrating lymphocytes in primary liver carcinoma. TCRdb redid the calling of the multiplex PCR reads with MiXCR, one entry per CDR3 protein. Of 330,000 or so distinct CDR3 sequences in the sample, around three fifths were seen once. Sequenced input: peripheral blood. The receptor set was obtained from a man aged 35 to 55 with primary liver carcinoma and hepatitis B virus infection. Both conserved end residues are part of each CDR3. The D gene is left open where the match is weak. Rows give clone size only sometimes, using once, few, many, or a class for an expanded clone.

J: TRBJ2-3; D: NA; size: NA; V: TRBV11-2; CDR3: CARSLDQGRLSGMQYF; DNA: TGTGCCAGGAGCTTAGATCAGGGTCGACTAAGCGGTATGCAGTATTTT
J: TRBJ2-7; D: NA; size: few; V: TRBV6-1; CDR3: CVSSISRVNSRTTYEQYF; DNA: TGTGTCAGCAGCATTTCCAGAGTAAACTCAAGAACCACCTACGAGCAGTACTTC
J: TRBJ2-6; D: NA; size: few; V: TRBV6-5; CDR3: CASSSKGYGNVLTF; DNA: TGTGCCAGCAGTTCCAAAGGCTATGGCAACGTCCTGACTTTC
J: TRBJ2-7; D: TRBD2; size: NA; V: TRBV11-1; CDR3: CASSSSGLAGSYEQYF; DNA: TGTGCCAGCAGCTCTTCGGGACTAGCGGGAAGCTATGAGCAGTACTTC
J: TRBJ1-2; D: NA; size: once; V: TRBV6-2/TRBV6-3; CDR3: CASLRVDYGYTF; DNA: TGTGCCTCCCTGAGGGTCGACTATGGTTACACCTTC
J: TRBJ2-7; D: NA; size: many; V: TRBV29-1; CDR3: CSVENLIGGEQYF; DNA: TGCAGCGTTGAAAATCTTATTGGCGGGGAGCAGTACTTC
J: TRBJ1-2; D: TRBD1; size: few; V: TRBV30; CDR3: CATQGAIYGYTF; DNA: TGTGCCACTCAGGGGGCGATCTATGGCTACACCTTC
J: TRBJ2-3; D: NA; size: many; V: TRBV4-1; CDR3: CASSQARTSDTQYF; DNA: TGCGCCAGCAGCCAAGCGAGGACTTCGGATACGCAGTATTTT
J: TRBJ1-5; D: NA; size: many; V: TRBV11-2; CDR3: CASSPSLFSNQPQHF; DNA: TGTGCCAGCAGCCCTAGCCTGTTTAGCAATCAGCCCCAGCATTTT
J: TRBJ2-7; D: NA; size: NA; V: TRBV5-1; CDR3: CASTSTSGAGEQYF; DNA: TGCGCCAGCACTTCAACCTCCGGGGCAGGGGAGCAGTACTTC
J: TRBJ2-5; D: TRBD2; size: NA; V: TRBV4-2; CDR3: CARSQDQSTSGTQYF; DNA: TGTGCCAGAAGCCAGGATCAGTCCACTAGCGGGACCCAGTACTTC
J: TRBJ2-3; D: NA; size: NA; V: TRBV7-9; CDR3: CTSSPINTQYF; DNA: TGTACCAGCAGCCCCATAAATACGCAGTATTTT
J: TRBJ2-2; D: NA; size: NA; V: TRBV5-4; CDR3: CASNLAEITGELFF; DNA: TGTGCCAGCAATCTGGCGGAGATCACCGGGGAGCTGTTTTTT
J: TRBJ2-7; D: NA; size: once; V: TRBV11-2; CDR3: CASVPSSYTSEGEQYF; DNA: TGTGCCAGCGTCCCGTCGTCGTACACTAGTGAGGGCGAGCAGTACTTC
J: TRBJ1-2; D: NA; size: NA; V: TRBV12-3/TRBV12-4; CDR3: CASSFRQGFNYGYTF; DNA: TGTGCCAGCAGTTTCAGGCAGGGGTTTAACTATGGCTACACCTTC
J: TRBJ2-1; D: NA; size: NA; V: TRBV11-2; CDR3: CASSPSHSEQFF; DNA: TGTGCAAGCAGCCCCTCTCACAGTGAGCAGTTCTTC
J: TRBJ2-2; D: NA; size: NA; V: TRBV11-2; CDR3: CASAHRGSTGELFF; DNA: TGTGCCAGCGCCCACCGAGGGAGCACCGGGGAGCTGTTTTTT
J: TRBJ2-1; D: TRBD2; size: once; V: TRBV5-5; CDR3: CASSLVLGRASYNEQFF; DNA: TGTGCCAGCAGCTTGGTTCTCGGGAGGGCCTCGTACAATGAGCAGTTCTTC
J: TRBJ1-1; D: NA; size: NA; V: TRBV6-1; CDR3: CASSPPSIEASF; DNA: TGTGCCAGCAGTCCCCCTTCCATTGAAGCTTCCTTT
J: TRBJ1-5; D: NA; size: few; V: TRBV6-7; CDR3: CASSYESGAQPQHF; DNA: TGTGCCAGCAGTTACGAGTCGGGGGCTCAGCCCCAGCATTTT